This entry is about one TCR beta chain. This sample stems from a study of T cell changes during pregnancy in multiple sclerosis. The method was immunoSEQ multiplex PCR; TCRdb's version includes in-frame clones alone and lacks a portion of them. In the table there are 50,000 to 60,000 clones, about 85% of which are singletons. Germline V lookup: CDR1 LGHNA, CDR2 YNFKEQ. The CDR3 is 13 amino acids. The V end was cut by 0 bases, the J end by 3 bases, with 3 bases between. The clonotype originates from a female donor with multiple sclerosis, enrolled in a pregnancy study. The material was CD4+ T cells from peripheral blood mononuclear cells, obtained in the third trimester of pregnancy. This chain uses TRBV4-2 with TRBJ1-5, with D unresolved. As DNA, the CDR3 is TGTGCCAGCAGCCAAGATCACAATCAGCCCCAGCATTTT. As protein: CASSQDHNQPQHF.